These 23 T cell receptor beta chains originate from one sample sequenced in a study of T cell repertoires in aging, cancer and after chemotherapy. TCR beta rearrangements were amplified from peripheral blood genomic DNA. Rearranged V-D-J TRB sequences were amplified with a mixed TRB-A/B primer pool. TCRdb redid the calling of the multiplex PCR reads with MiXCR, one entry per CDR3 protein. The table lists 4,500 to 5,000 distinct CDR3 sequences, 25% to 40% of them singletons, with 11% to 15% in the top ten. The sequenced sample consisted of blood. The receptors come from a human donor with a blood cancer.

The chain links TRBV5-6 to TRBJ2-7; 8 bases are shared with TRBD1. J gave up 1 base and V 2 bases, and 5 bases lay outside the gene matches. Germline V lookup: CDR1 SGHDT, CDR2 YYEEEE. This CDR3 is built from 15 residues. The CDR3, as DNA: TGTGCCAGCAGCTTACCCGGGACAGGATCCTACGAGCAGTACTTC. Protein: CASSLPGTGSYEQYF.

The rearrangement joins TRBV10-3 to TRBJ2-7; D gene uncertain. Looked up from germline, CDR1 is ENHRY and CDR2 is SYGVKD. V shed 2 bases and J shed 0 bases, with 8 bases lying between them. This CDR3 comprises 14 residues. The CDR3 DNA reads TGTGCCATCAGTGAGGTCGGGTACTCCTACGAGCAGTACTTC. It is translated as CAISEVGYSYEQYF.

Concerning this clonotype: A read error may account for a junction end that differs from germline. CDR3 protein: CASSPFGAEETQYF. DNA of the CDR3: TGCGCCAGCAGCCCCTTCGGGGCGGAAGAGACCCAGTACTTC. V is TRBV19 and J is TRBJ2-5; D could derive from TRBD1 or TRBD2 (5 bases each). The CDR3 is made up of 14 amino acids. Germline V gene sequence: CDR1 LNHDA, CDR2 SQIVND (reference sequence).

This clonotype was seen more than once but under ten times. Since the CDR3 does not end with the conserved phenylalanine or tryptophan, this likely comes from a read error. The limits of the CDR3 on the DNA are not certain, so only TCRdb's listed CDR3 is given. The V gene is TRBV5-6, the J gene TRBJ2-1; TRBD1 was called by the table and not checked on the DNA. Germline CDR1 is SGHDT and CDR2 is YYEEEE. With termini counted, the CDR3 has 9 amino acids. The CDR3 is CARSNDEVP.

The J gene is TRBJ2-7, the V gene TRBV28; D not resolved. Trimming removed 4 bases at V and 3 bases at J, with 4 bases between. The CDR3 runs to 11 residues. Germline V lookup: CDR1 MDHEN, CDR2 SYDVKM. The CDR3: CASSSFYEQYF. As DNA, the CDR3 is TGTGCCAGCAGTTCCTTCTACGAGCAGTACTTC.

The chain is built from TRBV30 and TRBJ1-3; D gene unclear. CDR1 and CDR2 (germline): GTSNPN, SVGIG (reference sequence). This CDR3 is 13 amino acids long. CDR3 region: CAGLEFSGNTIYF. CDR3 nucleotide sequence: TGTGCTGGACTTGAGTTCTCTGGAAACACCATATATTTT.

The chain has TRBV5-1 and TRBJ2-3; no definite D call. Trimming stripped 4 bases from V and 1 base from J, with 10 bases between. The CDR3 is 14 amino acids. CDR1 is SGHRS, CDR2 YFSETQ, per germline. This chain's CDR3 is CASSPEGRTDTQYF. In DNA, the CDR3 is TGCGCCAGCAGCCCTGAAGGGCGCACAGATACGCAGTATTTT.

This clonotype was picked up a small number of times. The V gene is TRBV27, the J gene TRBJ1-1; no firm D call. Trimming took 5 bases from V and 5 from J, leaving 15 bases between them. Germline V gene data show CDR1 as MNHEY and CDR2 as SMNVEV (reference sequence). The CDR3 extends over 14 amino acids. The CDR3 nucleotides read TGTGCCAGCAGTCCCCAGGAGAGAAGAACTGAAGCTTTCTTT. This sequence encodes CASSPQERRTEAFF.

Sample share makes this clonotype medium-sized. The chain links TRBV30 to TRBJ2-1; D gene ambiguous. The germline V gene has CDR1 GTSNPN and CDR2 SVGIG (reference sequence). The V end was cut by 4 bases, the J end by 4 bases, with 17 bases between. The CDR3 is made up of 15 amino acids. CDR3 in amino acids: CAWKAELGIYNEQFF. The CDR3 DNA sequence: TGTGCCTGGAAAGCCGAGCTAGGGATATACAATGAGCAGTTCTTC.

In its sample, this clonotype was seen a few times. V and J are TRBV30 and TRBJ2-2, with a tentative D call TRBD2 (7 bases). Between the trimmed V and J ends, which lost 0 bases and 4 bases, there was a span of 15 bases. The CDR3 is made up of 16 amino acids. Germline V lookup: CDR1 GTSNPN, CDR2 SVGIG (reference sequence). This chain's CDR3 is CAWSVRGGAVTGELFF. The CDR3 coding sequence is TGTGCCTGGAGTGTACGTGGGGGGGCGGTCACCGGGGAGCTGTTTTTT.

The chain employs TRBV6-5 and TRBJ2-7, with TRBD1 identical over 7 bases. V lost 6 bases and J lost 6; bases outside the gene matches: 8. The CDR3 runs to 13 residues. Germline assignment: CDR1 MNHEY and CDR2 SVGAGI. The DNA of the CDR3 is TGTGCCAGCAGGTTTAGGGGGCCAAGCGAGCAGTACTTC. It translates to CASRFRGPSEQYF.

This CDR3 reads CASSPPGRIQETQYF. The CDR3 DNA sequence: TGTGCCAGCTCACCACCGGGAAGGATTCAAGAGACCCAGTACTTC. J is TRBJ2-5 and V is TRBV18; D is unclear. The CDR3 spans 15 residues. V shed 0 bases and J shed 2 bases, with 10 bases lying between them. Germline CDR1 KGHSH, CDR2 LQKENI.

The table lists this clonotype with a few counts. The genes are TRBV18 and TRBJ1-6, with D perhaps matching TRBD1 (6 bases). The length of the CDR3 is 14 residues. Germline assignment: CDR1 KGHSH and CDR2 LQKENI. The ends were cut back, 3 bases at V and 9 bases at J, with 12 bases in the middle. The CDR3 spells CASSPDRLGSPLHF. The DNA of the CDR3 is TGTGCCAGCTCACCTGACAGGTTGGGTTCACCCCTCCACTTT. Using reference TRBV18 and TRBJ1-6 for the parts outside the CDR3, the full variable domain is NAGVMQNPRHLVRRRGQEARLRCSPMKGHSHVYWYRQLPEEGLKFMVYLQKENIIDESGMPKERFSAEFPKEGPSILRIQQVVRGDSAAYFCASSPDRLGSPLHFGNGTRLTVT.

This rearrangement joins TRBV30 to TRBJ2-5; weak D call: TRBD2 (5 bases). Trimming took 3 bases from V and 5 from J, leaving 16 bases between them. Germline V gene data show CDR1 as GTSNPN and CDR2 as SVGIG (reference sequence). The CDR3 is 14 amino acids. The CDR3 reads CAWRLRDAMETQYF. The CDR3 nucleotides are TGTGCCTGGAGACTGAGGGATGCGATGGAGACCCAGTACTTC.

This clonotype showed up just a few times. This chain connects TRBV7-6 to TRBJ2-1; TRBD2 agrees at 12 bases. J gave up 6 bases and V 3 bases, and 6 bases lay outside the gene matches. The CDR3 is 16 residues long. Germline values: CDR1 SGHVS, CDR2 FNYEAQ. In DNA, the CDR3 is TGTGCCAGCAGCTTTTTGACTAGCGGGGGCTCCAATGAGCAGTTCTTC. It specifies CASSFLTSGGSNEQFF.

The chain carries TRBV7-2 and TRBJ2-3; 11 nucleotides match TRBD2. The CDR3 totals 16 residues. After removal of 1 base from V and 3 bases from J, the junction contained 3 bases not matched to a gene. Germline assignment: CDR1 SGHTA and CDR2 FQGNSA. DNA of the CDR3: TGTGCCAGCAGCTTAGGACTAGCGGGGATTACAGATACGCAGTATTTT. Protein: CASSLGLAGITDTQYF.

This clonotype came up a few times. The chain couples TRBV6-5 to TRBJ2-6; 7 nucleotides agree with TRBD1. CDR1 is MNHEY and CDR2 is SVGAGI in the germline V gene. J gave up 0 bases and V 5 bases, and 10 bases lay outside the gene matches. The CDR3 covers 18 residues. DNA of the CDR3: TGTGCCAGCAGTCGAGTTAGACAGGGAGCCTCTGGGGCCAACGTCCTGACTTTC. Amino acid sequence: CASSRVRQGASGANVLTF.

CDR3 sequence (DNA): TGTGCCAGCAGTGAATGGGGGGTCAATGAGCAGTTCTTC. Protein sequence: CASSEWGVNEQFF. This chain connects TRBV6-1 to TRBJ2-1; TRBD2 is a possible D gene (6 bases). Deletions cut 2 bases from V and 6 bases from J, with 8 bases between. The CDR3 has 13 residues. Germline V lookup: CDR1 MNHNS, CDR2 SASEGT.

The chain is built from TRBV19 and TRBJ2-1; TRBD1 agrees at 8 bases. V was clipped by 4 bases and J by 4 bases; unmatched bases: 15. CDR3 length equals 18 residues. CDR1 is LNHDA and CDR2 is SQIVND in the germline V gene (reference sequence). Here the CDR3 DNA reads TGTGCCAGTAGTACCCCTTATCCACAGGGGGGAACTTACAATGAGCAGTTCTTC. It translates to CASSTPYPQGGTYNEQFF.

Judged by abundance, this clonotype is medium-sized. CDR3 DNA sequence: TGTGCCAGTAGTGTCTCAGGCTTGAACACTGAAGCTTTCTTT. Translation: CASSVSGLNTEAFF. This chain uses TRBV19 with TRBJ1-1; no definite D call. This CDR3 has 14 amino acids. V dropped 5 bases and J dropped 0 bases, with 10 bases sitting between them. Germline V lookup: CDR1 LNHDA, CDR2 SQIVND (reference sequence).

This clonotype has a handful of counts. The V call is TRBV6-4, the J call TRBJ2-2; D unclear. Germline V gene data show CDR1 as MRHNA and CDR2 as SNTAGT. This CDR3 is built from 13 residues. The ends were cut back, 3 bases at V and 6 bases at J, with 8 bases in the middle. The CDR3 is CASSDWAAGELFF. The CDR3 DNA sequence: TGTGCCAGCAGTGATTGGGCTGCCGGGGAGCTGTTTTTT.

The chain uses TRBV5-1 and TRBJ2-5, with TRBD2 matching over 8 bases. The CDR3 totals 15 residues. With 5 bases clipped from V and 2 bases from J, the junction kept 8 bases outside the gene matches. Germline CDR1 and CDR2: SGHRS and YFSETQ. CDR3 DNA: TGCGCCAGCAGGCCCCTGGGACTAGATCAAGAGACCCAGTACTTC. It is translated as CASRPLGLDQETQYF.

This clonotype came up a few times. The chain uses TRBV6-1 and TRBJ2-7, with TRBD2 as a possible D gene (6 bases). CDR3 size: 15 residues. Germline V gene lookup returns CDR1 MNHNS and CDR2 SASEGT. V lost 5 bases and J lost 3, with 17 bases in between. CDR3 bases: TGTGCCAGCAGTTCCCTTACCCGGGAGTACTACGAGCAGTACTTC. This codes for CASSSLTREYYEQYF.